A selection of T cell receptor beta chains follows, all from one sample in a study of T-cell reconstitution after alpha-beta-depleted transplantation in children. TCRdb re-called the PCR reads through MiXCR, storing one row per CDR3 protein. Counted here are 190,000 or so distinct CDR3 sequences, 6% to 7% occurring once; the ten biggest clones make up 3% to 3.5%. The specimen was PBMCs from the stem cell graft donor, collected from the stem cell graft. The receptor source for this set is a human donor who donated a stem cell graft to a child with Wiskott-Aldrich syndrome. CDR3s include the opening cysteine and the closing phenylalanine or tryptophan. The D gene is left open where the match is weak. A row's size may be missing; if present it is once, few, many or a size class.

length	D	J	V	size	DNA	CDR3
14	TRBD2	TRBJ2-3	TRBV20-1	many	TGCAGTGCCCGACCTAGCGGGAGTAGGGATACGCAGTATTTT	CSARPSGSRDTQYF
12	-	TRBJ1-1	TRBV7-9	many	TGTGCCAGCAGCTTAGCAGTAACTGAAGCTTTCTTT	CASSLAVTEAFF
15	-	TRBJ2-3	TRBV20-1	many	TGCAGTGCTAGAGATCTCGACAAAAGCACAGATACGCAGTATTTT	CSARDLDKSTDTQYF
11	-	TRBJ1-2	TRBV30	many	TGTGCCTGGAGTATTGACTATGGCTACACCTTC	CAWSIDYGYTF
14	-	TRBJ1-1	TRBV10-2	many	TGCGCCAGCAGTGAGTTGACAGGGAACACTGAAGCTTTCTTT	CASSELTGNTEAFF
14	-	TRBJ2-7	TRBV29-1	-	TGCAGCGTTGGGCGCGGGACATTCTCCTACGAGCAGTACTTC	CSVGRGTFSYEQYF
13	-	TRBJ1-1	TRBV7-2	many	TGTGCCAGCAGCTTATCCTCTGATACTGAAGCTTTCTTT	CASSLSSDTEAFF
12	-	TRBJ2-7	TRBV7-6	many	TGTGCCAGCAGCTTAGGGTGGGACGAGCAGTACTTC	CASSLGWDEQYF
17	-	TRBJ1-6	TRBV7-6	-	TGTGCCAGCAGCCAACCGAGGGGGGCAGGAAGGAATTCACCCCTCCACTTT	CASSQPRGAGRNSPLHF
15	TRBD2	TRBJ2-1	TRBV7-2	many	TGTGCCAGCAGCTTTGTAGCGGGAGGTCTACTTGAGCAGTTCTTC	CASSFVAGGLLEQFF
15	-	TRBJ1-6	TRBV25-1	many	TGTGCCAGCAGTAAACCGGACAGATATAATTCACCCCTCCACTTT	CASSKPDRYNSPLHF
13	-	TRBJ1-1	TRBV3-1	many	TGTGCCAGCAGCAACAGGAAGAACACTGAAGCTTTCTTT	CASSNRKNTEAFF
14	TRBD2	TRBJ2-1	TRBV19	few	TGTGCCAGTAGTATCGTCGGCCGGGAGGGTCGGCAGTTCTTC	CASSIVGREGRQFF
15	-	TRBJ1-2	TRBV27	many	TGTGCCAGCAGTTTATCGCCCACACTTAACTATGGCTACACCTTC	CASSLSPTLNYGYTF
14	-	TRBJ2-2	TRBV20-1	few	TGCAGTGCTAGTTTACGGGGTAACACCGGGGAGCTGTTTTTT	CSASLRGNTGELFF
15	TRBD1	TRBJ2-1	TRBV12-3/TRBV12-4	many	TGTGCCAGCAGTCCCCAGACAGGGTCCTACAATGAGCAGTTCTTC	CASSPQTGSYNEQFF
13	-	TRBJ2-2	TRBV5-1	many	TGCGCCAGCAGCTTGGATTACACCGGGGAGCTGTTTTTT	CASSLDYTGELFF
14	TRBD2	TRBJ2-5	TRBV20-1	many	TGCAGTGCTAGAGAGCTAGCGGGAGGAGAGACCCAGTACTTC	CSARELAGGETQYF
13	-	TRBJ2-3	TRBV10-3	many	TGTGCCATCACCCCCCTAAGCACAGATACGCAGTATTTT	CAITPLSTDTQYF
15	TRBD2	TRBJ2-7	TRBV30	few	TGTGCCTGGAGTGTAGCGGGGGCAGGTTCACACGAGCAGTACTTC	CAWSVAGAGSHEQYF
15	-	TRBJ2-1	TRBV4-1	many	TGCGCCAGCAGGCTGGCTAGCGCATTGGGTAATGAGCAGTTCTTC	CASRLASALGNEQFF
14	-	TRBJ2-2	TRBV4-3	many	TGCGCCAGCAGCCAAGTTGCTAGCGCCGGGGAGCTGTTTTTT	CASSQVASAGELFF
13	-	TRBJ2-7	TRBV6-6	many	TGTGCCAGCAGTTACGAGGGAACCTACGAGCAGTACTTC	CASSYEGTYEQYF
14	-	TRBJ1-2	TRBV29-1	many	TGCAGCGTCCACGGGACGCCCGTCCAATATGGCTACACCTTC	CSVHGTPVQYGYTF
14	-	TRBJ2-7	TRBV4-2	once	TGTGCCAGCAGCCGACGAGGGGATGGGTACGAGCAGTACTTC	CASSRRGDGYEQYF
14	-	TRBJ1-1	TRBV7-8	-	TGTGCCAGCAGCTTAAATGCGGTATTCACTGAAGCTTTCTTT	CASSLNAVFTEAFF
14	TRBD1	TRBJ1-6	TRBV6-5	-	TGTGCCACCAAACGGGGGCAGGGGGATTCACCCCTCCACTTT	CATKRGQGDSPLHF
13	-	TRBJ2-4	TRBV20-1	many	TGCAGTGCTAGTAACAGGGAAAAAAACATTCAGTACTTC	CSASNREKNIQYF
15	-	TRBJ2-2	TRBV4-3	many	TGCGCCAGCAGCCAAGCAGGGACGGGCACCGGGGAGCTGTTTTTT	CASSQAGTGTGELFF
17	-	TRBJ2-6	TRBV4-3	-	TGCGCCAGCAGCCAAGATCGGGGCCCCTCTGGGGCCAACGTCCTGACTTTC	CASSQDRGPSGANVLTF
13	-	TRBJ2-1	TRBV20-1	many	TGCAGTGCTAGAGATCCGGCTAACAATGAGCAGTTCTTC	CSARDPANNEQFF
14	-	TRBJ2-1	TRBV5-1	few	TGCGCCAGCAGCTGGGGGATCACCTACAATGAGCAGTTCTTC	CASSWGITYNEQFF
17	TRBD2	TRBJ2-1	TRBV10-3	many	TGTGCCATCAGCCGCTTACTAGCGGGAGAATCCTACAATGAGCAGTTCTTC	CAISRLLAGESYNEQFF
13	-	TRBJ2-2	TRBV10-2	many	TGCGCCAGCACTCGACACGTAATAGGGGAGCTGTTTTTT	CASTRHVIGELFF
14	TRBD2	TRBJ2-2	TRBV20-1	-	TGCAGTGCCAGAATAGCGGGAACCACCGGGGAGCTGTTTTTT	CSARIAGTTGELFF
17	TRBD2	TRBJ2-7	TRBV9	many	TGTGCCAGCAGCGTAGATCCTTCCGGGGGGACCCTCTGGGAGCAGTACTTC	CASSVDPSGGTLWEQYF
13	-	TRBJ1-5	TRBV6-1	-	TGTGCCAGCAGTGAGACTTCGTATCAGCCCCAGCATTTT	CASSETSYQPQHF
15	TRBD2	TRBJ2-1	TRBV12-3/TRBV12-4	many	TGTGCCAGCAGTTTCCCTAGCGGGGGGGACAATGAGCAGTTCTTC	CASSFPSGGDNEQFF
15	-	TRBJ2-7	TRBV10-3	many	TGTGCCATCGCCCCCGAACAGGGAACGACTTACGAGCAGTACTTC	CAIAPEQGTTYEQYF
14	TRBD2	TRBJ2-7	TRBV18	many	TGTGCCAGCTCACCCTTGGCGGGAGTGGGCGAGCAGTACTTC	CASSPLAGVGEQYF
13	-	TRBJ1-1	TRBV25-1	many	TGTGCCAGCAGTGAATCTGGGGTCCGGGAAGCTTTCTTT	CASSESGVREAFF
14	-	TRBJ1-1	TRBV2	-	TGTGCCAGCAGTGAGGGTAAGGGGAACACTGAAGCTTTCTTT	CASSEGKGNTEAFF
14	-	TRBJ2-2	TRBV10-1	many	TGCGCCAGCAGTGTTAAACCGACCACCGGGGAGCTGTTTTTT	CASSVKPTTGELFF
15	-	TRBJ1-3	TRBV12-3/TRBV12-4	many	TGTGCCAGCAGTTCAAGGGAAGCCTCTGGAAACACCATATATTTT	CASSSREASGNTIYF
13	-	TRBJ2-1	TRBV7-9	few	TGTGCCAGCAGCCCCGCCTTCAGCAATGAGCAGTTCTTC	CASSPAFSNEQFF
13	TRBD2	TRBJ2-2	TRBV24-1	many	TGTGCCACCACTAGCGGGGACACCGGGGAGCTGTTTTTT	CATTSGDTGELFF
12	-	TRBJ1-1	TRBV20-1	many	TGCAGTGCTAGGGAATTGAGGGTTGCAGCTTTCTTT	CSARELRVAAFF
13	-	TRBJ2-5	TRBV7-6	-	TGTGCCAGCAGCTTCTCATTCCAAGAGACCCAGTACTTC	CASSFSFQETQYF
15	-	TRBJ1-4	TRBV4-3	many	TGCGCCAGCAGCCAAGATCGACTGATTAATGAAAAACTGTTTTTT	CASSQDRLINEKLFF
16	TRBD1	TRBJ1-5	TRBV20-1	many	TGCAGTGCTAGAGATAGGACAGGGTCTTTGTTTCAGCCCCAGCATTTT	CSARDRTGSLFQPQHF
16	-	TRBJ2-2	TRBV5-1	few	TGCGCCAGCAGCTTGGCTTTATCCCCGGGCACCGGGGAGCTGTTTTTT	CASSLALSPGTGELFF
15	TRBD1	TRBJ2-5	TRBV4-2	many	TGTGCCAGCAGCCAAGGGGGACAGGGACAAGAGACCCAGTACTTC	CASSQGGQGQETQYF
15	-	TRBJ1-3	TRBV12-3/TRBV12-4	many	TGTGCCAGCAAGGAGGACGGCAGCTCTGGAAACACCATATATTTT	CASKEDGSSGNTIYF
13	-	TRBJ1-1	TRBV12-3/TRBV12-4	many	TGTGCCAGCTCGTACCTCAGGATGGCTGAAGCTTTCTTT	CASSYLRMAEAFF